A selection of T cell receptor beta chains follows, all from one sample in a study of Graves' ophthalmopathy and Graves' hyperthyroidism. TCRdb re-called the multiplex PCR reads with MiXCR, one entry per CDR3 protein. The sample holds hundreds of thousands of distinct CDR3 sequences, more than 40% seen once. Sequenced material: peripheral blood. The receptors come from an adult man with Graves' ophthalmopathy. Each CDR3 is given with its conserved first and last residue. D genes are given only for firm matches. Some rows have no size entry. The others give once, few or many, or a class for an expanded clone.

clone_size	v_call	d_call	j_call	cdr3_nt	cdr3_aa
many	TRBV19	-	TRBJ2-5	TGTGCCAGTAGTAATGACCAGCGGGAGACCCAGTACTTC	CASSNDQRETQYF
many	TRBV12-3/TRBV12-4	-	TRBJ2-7	TGTGCCAGCAGTTCCCGATCCTACGAGCAGTACTTC	CASSSRSYEQYF
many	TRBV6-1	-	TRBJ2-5	TGTGCCAGCAGTGAACCCCACACGATCCGGTACTTC	CASSEPHTIRYF
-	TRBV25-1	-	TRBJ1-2	TGTGCCAGCAGTGCCAGGACAGCTCTTAACTATGGCTACACCTTC	CASSARTALNYGYTF
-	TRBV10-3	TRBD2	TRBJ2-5	TGTGCCATCAGGACTAGCGGGAGCCAAGAGACCCAGTACTTC	CAIRTSGSQETQYF
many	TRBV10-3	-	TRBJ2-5	TGTGCCATCAGTGAGAACAGGGGAGGGGAGACCCAGTACTTC	CAISENRGGETQYF
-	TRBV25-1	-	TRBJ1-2	TGTGCCAGCAGTGCTTCAGGTAGCCTCTATGGCTACACCTTC	CASSASGSLYGYTF
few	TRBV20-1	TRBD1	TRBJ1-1	TGCAGTGCTTCCCCTATGACAGGGGGTGGCGTTTTCAACACTGAAGCTTTCTTT	CSASPMTGGGVFNTEAFF
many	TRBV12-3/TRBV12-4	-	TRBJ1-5	TGTGCCAGCAGTTTAGGGACAGCCAGTCCTTATCAGCCCCAGCATTTT	CASSLGTASPYQPQHF
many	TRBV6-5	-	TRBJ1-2	TGTGCCAGCAGTTACTCGCAGGGAGATTATGGCTACACCTTC	CASSYSQGDYGYTF
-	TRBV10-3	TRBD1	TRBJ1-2	TGTGCCATCAGGCTGGGACAGGGGGAGGGCGGCTACACCTTC	CAIRLGQGEGGYTF
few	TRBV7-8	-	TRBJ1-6	TGTGCCAGCAGCTCGCCCCTGGACAGTTGGAATTCACCCCTCCACTTT	CASSSPLDSWNSPLHF
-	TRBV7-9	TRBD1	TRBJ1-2	TGTGCCAGCAGCGCGGGACAGGCTCATAGTGGCTACACCTTC	CASSAGQAHSGYTF
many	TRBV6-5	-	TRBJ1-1	TGTGCCAGCAGTACGGCCAGTCTGAACACTGAAGCTTTCTTT	CASSTASLNTEAFF
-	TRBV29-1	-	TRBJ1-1	TGCAGCGTTGAGGGGGCGAATGGCTACACTGAAGCTTTCTTT	CSVEGANGYTEAFF
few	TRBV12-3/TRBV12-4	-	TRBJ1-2	TGTGCCAGCAGTTTAAAGGGTAGGGCCGAGACTAACTATGGCTACACCTTC	CASSLKGRAETNYGYTF
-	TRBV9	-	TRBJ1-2	TGTGCCAGCACCCGACACGGACTAGCGGGAGGGCCGGCCACCGGGGAGCTCACCTTC	CASTRHGLAGGPATGELTF
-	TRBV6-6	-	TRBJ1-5	TGTGCCAGCAGTTACAAGTATAGCAATCAGCCCCAGCATTTT	CASSYKYSNQPQHF
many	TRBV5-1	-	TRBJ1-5	TGCGCCCGGGCGGGTTACGGCAATCAGCCCCAGCATTTT	CARAGYGNQPQHF
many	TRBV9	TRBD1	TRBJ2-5	TGTGCCAGCAGCAGACGACAGGGGTACCAAGAGACCCAGTACTTC	CASSRRQGYQETQYF
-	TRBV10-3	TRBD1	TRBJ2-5	TGTGCCATCAGTGAGGGGACAGGGAGCTCCTACTTC	CAISEGTGSSYF
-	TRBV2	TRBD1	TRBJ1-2	TGTGCCAGCAGTGACTTCGACAGGGGCAGAGGAAACACCTTC	CASSDFDRGRGNTF
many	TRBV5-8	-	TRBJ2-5	TGTGCCAGCAGCTGGGGACAAACACAAGAGACCCAGTACTTC	CASSWGQTQETQYF
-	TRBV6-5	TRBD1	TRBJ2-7	TGTGCCAGCAGTAGAACCCGGGACAGGGTCTACGAGCAGTACTTC	CASSRTRDRVYEQYF
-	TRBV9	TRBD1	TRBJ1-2	TGTGCCAGCGAGACAGGGGCTAACTATGGCTACACCTTC	CASETGANYGYTF
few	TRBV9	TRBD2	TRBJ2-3	TGTGCCAGCAGCGAGGGACTAGCGGGTTACAATGAGCAGTATTTT	CASSEGLAGYNEQYF
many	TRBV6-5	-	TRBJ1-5	TGTGCCAGCAGTTCAGCAGGTTACAATCAGCCCCAGCATTTT	CASSSAGYNQPQHF
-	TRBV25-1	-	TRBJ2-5	TGTGCCAGCAGTGAAGAAGTAGGTGCCCAACAAGAGACCCAGTACTTC	CASSEEVGAQQETQYF
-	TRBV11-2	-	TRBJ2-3	TGTGCCAGCAGCTTGCTGCCTAATACAGGGACTGGCACAGATACGCAGTATTTT	CASSLLPNTGTGTDTQYF
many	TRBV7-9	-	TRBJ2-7	TGTGCCAGCAGCTTCAACTACGAGCAGTACTTC	CASSFNYEQYF
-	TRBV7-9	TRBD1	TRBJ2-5	TGTGCCTGGAGTCCACCGACAGGGGCCCAAGAGACCCAGTACTTC	CAWSPPTGAQETQYF
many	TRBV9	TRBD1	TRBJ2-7	TGTGCCAGCAGCGCCTCCCGGGACAGGGGCTACGAGCAGTACTTC	CASSASRDRGYEQYF
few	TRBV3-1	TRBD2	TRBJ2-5	TGTGCCAGCAGCCAAGGTGCTAGCGGAGAAGAGACCCAGTACTTC	CASSQGASGEETQYF
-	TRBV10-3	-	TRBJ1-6	TGTGCCATCAGTGAGCTACGGGTGAATATTTGGGGGGAGAATTCACCCCTCCACTTT	CAISELRVNIWGENSPLHF
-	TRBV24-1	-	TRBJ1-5	TGTGCCACCAGTGAATCCGGGAACAGCAATCAGCCCCAGCATTTT	CATSESGNSNQPQHF
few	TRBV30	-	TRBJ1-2	TGTGCCTGGACAGGGGATTTTAGCTATGGCTACACCTTC	CAWTGDFSYGYTF
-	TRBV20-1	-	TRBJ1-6	TGCAGTGCTAGATGGGGGAGGACGCCAGAAAATTCACCCCTCCACTTT	CSARWGRTPENSPLHF
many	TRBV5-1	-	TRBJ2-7	TGCGCCAGCAGCTTCGAAGGACGGGGGAACGAGCAGTACTTC	CASSFEGRGNEQYF
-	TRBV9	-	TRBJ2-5	TGTGCCAGCAGCCCCGGGTCCCAGTACTTC	CASSPGSQYF
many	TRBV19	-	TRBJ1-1	TGTGCCAGTAGTATAGACAGAGACCGGAACACTGAAGCTTTCTTT	CASSIDRDRNTEAFF
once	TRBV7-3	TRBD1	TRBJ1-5	TGTGCCAGCAGGACATTGACAGGGCAGAATCAGCCCCAGCATTTT	CASRTLTGQNQPQHF
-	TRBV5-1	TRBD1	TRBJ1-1	TGCGCCAGCAGTTCCGGGACAGGGGTTTTGAGCACTGAAGCTTTCTTT	CASSSGTGVLSTEAFF
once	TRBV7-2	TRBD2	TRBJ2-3	TGTGCCAGCAGCTTAGCTGATAGCGGGGGGGCGACAGATACGCAGTATTTT	CASSLADSGGATDTQYF